This TCR beta chain was recorded in a study of blood T cell repertoires in COVID-19. Seattle's enrolled individuals joined amid active infection and were then monitored longitudinally. In the authors' methods: Amplification of reference gene primers provided the estimated nucleated cell counts. Profiled with immunoSEQ multiplex PCR; TCRdb holds only in-frame clones, not every one. That table supplies the V and J calls and clone size; D and trimming were determined from the DNA. The sample consists of around 260,000 clones, approximately 92% of them appearing once. The CDR3 is 16 residues long. The V call is TRBV21-1, the J call TRBJ1-6. TRBV21-1 is noted as a pseudogene. Specimen: peripheral blood. This receptor was taken from a person in their late teens or twenties with COVID-19, enrolled during active disease. The CDR3 DNA reads TGTGCCAGCAGCCTTACCCCGAGCTCCTATAATTCACCCCTCCACTTT. Encoded protein: CASSLTPSSYNSPLHF.